The rows below give T cell receptor beta chains drawn from one sample of a study of T cell responses to AZD1222 COVID-19 vaccine. Repertoires were generated with immunoSEQ multiplex PCR, while TCRdb's copy carries only in-frame clones and drops some. The data show fewer than 110,000 clones, 87% seen once. Sequenced material: peripheral blood, taken on day 0 of AZD1222 vaccination. The receptors originated from an adult in good health. Both conserved end residues are part of each CDR3. D genes are given only for firm matches. The listing skips clone size in some rows; elsewhere it reads once, few, many or a size class.

clone size,J gene,D gene,V gene,CDR3 DNA,CDR3 protein
.,TRBJ2-5,.,TRBV27,TGTGCCAGCAGTCCACGCTCCCTAGCGCCAACGGGGGAGACCCAGTACTTC,CASSPRSLAPTGETQYF
once,TRBJ1-3,.,TRBV6-5,TGTGCCAGCAGTTACTCTTGGACAAGCTCTGGAAACACCATATATTTT,CASSYSWTSSGNTIYF
.,TRBJ1-1,TRBD1,TRBV6-5,TGTGCCAGCAGTTACTCAATAATGCGGGACAGCACTGAAGCTTTCTTT,CASSYSIMRDSTEAFF
.,TRBJ1-2,TRBD1,TRBV29-1,TGCAGCGTTGAACCCCGGGACAGGGCGTATGGCTACACCTTC,CSVEPRDRAYGYTF
.,TRBJ2-2,.,TRBV6-5,TGTGCCAGCGTCGCGACGAACACCGGGGAGCTGTTTTTT,CASVATNTGELFF
few,TRBJ1-2,.,TRBV6-5,TGTGCCAGCAGTTACTCGTTTGCGGGGGCCGGCTATGGCTACACCTTC,CASSYSFAGAGYGYTF
.,TRBJ1-1,.,TRBV7-2,TGTGCCAGCAGCTCCGCCAGGAACACTGAAGCTTTCTTT,CASSSARNTEAFF
.,TRBJ2-5,TRBD2,TRBV6-5,TGTGCCAGCAAAGATAGCGGGAGAAGTGAAGAGACCCAGTACTTC,CASKDSGRSEETQYF
.,TRBJ1-2,TRBD1,TRBV13,TGTGCCAGCAGCTTAGGCGGACAGGCAAACTATGGCTACACCTTC,CASSLGGQANYGYTF
.,TRBJ2-2,.,TRBV5-5,TGTGCCAGCAGCAGTACGGAGTTTCACACCGGGGAGCTGTTTTTT,CASSSTEFHTGELFF
once,TRBJ1-4,.,TRBV2,TGTGCCAGCAGGTGGGGGCCCGGAGCCGGAAAACTGTTTTTT,CASRWGPGAGKLFF
.,TRBJ1-4,.,TRBV21-1,TGTGCCAGCAGCATCCGACCACAGGGATTGGAAAAACTGTTTTTT,CASSIRPQGLEKLFF
.,TRBJ1-6,TRBD1,TRBV11-2,TGTGCCAGCAGCTTGGACCGACAGGGCCCACCCCTCCACTTT,CASSLDRQGPPLHF
.,TRBJ1-5,.,TRBV20-1,TGCAGTGCTAGTGCTCGGGGGCAGCCCCAGCATTTT,CSASARGQPQHF
.,TRBJ2-2,.,TRBV28,TGTGCCAGCAGTGGAGAGGGGGACACCGGGGAGCTGTTTTTT,CASSGEGDTGELFF
.,TRBJ1-1,.,TRBV5-4,TGTGCCAGCAGCTTTCTTCGGGACACTGAAGCTTTCTTT,CASSFLRDTEAFF
.,TRBJ2-7,.,TRBV2,TGTGCCAGCAGGTTGGGGGGAAGGGGCACCTACGAGCAGTACTTC,CASRLGGRGTYEQYF
medium-sized,TRBJ2-1,.,TRBV24-1,TGTGCCACCGAAGGGCGAGCCCTCTACAATGAGCAGTTCTTC,CATEGRALYNEQFF
.,TRBJ2-3,.,TRBV27,TGTGCCAGCAGTCCGAGAGTGGGTCACACAGATACGCAGTATTTT,CASSPRVGHTDTQYF
.,TRBJ2-1,.,TRBV10-3,TGTGCCATCAGGACGGGGACATCTTACAATGAGCAGTTCTTC,CAIRTGTSYNEQFF
.,TRBJ1-5,.,TRBV19,TGTGCCAGTAAGACAGCAAATAGCAATCAGCCCCAGCATTTT,CASKTANSNQPQHF
.,TRBJ1-1,.,TRBV10-1,TGCGCCAGCAGTGAGTACAGGGATTGGAACACTGAAGCTTTCTTT,CASSEYRDWNTEAFF
.,TRBJ1-1,.,TRBV10-3,TGTGCCACTCAACCAAGTGGGGCCACTGAAGCTTTCTTT,CATQPSGATEAFF
few,TRBJ2-7,.,TRBV5-1,TGCGCCAGCAGCTGGAACCCGGGACGGATCTACGAGCAGTACTTC,CASSWNPGRIYEQYF
.,TRBJ1-1,.,TRBV5-1,TGCGCCAGCAGCTTAAGACCTGACAGGATGAACACTGAAGCTTTCTTT,CASSLRPDRMNTEAFF
.,TRBJ2-4,.,TRBV15,TGTGCCACCAGCAGAGATAATGGGAGAGCCAAAAACATTCAGTACTTC,CATSRDNGRAKNIQYF
.,TRBJ2-4,.,TRBV10-3,TGTGCCATCAGTGAAATGGGCCCCGTCGATCAGTACTTC,CAISEMGPVDQYF
.,TRBJ1-5,.,TRBV7-9,TGTGCCAGCAGCTGGCAGGGCAATCAGCCCCAGCATTTT,CASSWQGNQPQHF
.,TRBJ1-1,TRBD1,TRBV27,TGTGCCAGCAGTTTAGGGGACAGGGGTAACACTGAAGCTTTCTTT,CASSLGDRGNTEAFF
.,TRBJ2-1,.,TRBV15,TGTGCCACCAGACTCGGTCAGCTACCGGGCCATCCCCAGTTCTTC,CATRLGQLPGHPQFF
few,TRBJ1-1,.,TRBV30,TGTGCCTCGTCCCAGAACACTGAAGCTTTCTTT,CASSQNTEAFF
.,TRBJ1-1,.,TRBV12-3/TRBV12-4,TGTGCCAGCATTTGGACAGCGAACACTGAAGCTTTCTTT,CASIWTANTEAFF
.,TRBJ2-3,TRBD1,TRBV19,TGTGCCAGTAGACCCCGAGACAGGGCTAGCACAGATACGCAGTATTTT,CASRPRDRASTDTQYF
.,TRBJ2-7,.,TRBV5-4,TGTGCCAGCAGCCACTTTGGCAACTCCTACGAGCAGTACTTC,CASSHFGNSYEQYF
.,TRBJ2-7,.,TRBV19,TGTGCCAGTAGAACGACAGTCAACTCCTACGAGCAGTACTTC,CASRTTVNSYEQYF
.,TRBJ2-7,TRBD1,TRBV10-3,TGTGCCATCAGTGATCCGGGACAGACCTACGAGCAGTACTTC,CAISDPGQTYEQYF
.,TRBJ2-7,.,TRBV10-1,TGCGCCAGCAGTGAGTCTCCGGGATCCGTCCCTAACGAGCAGTACTTC,CASSESPGSVPNEQYF
.,TRBJ1-2,.,TRBV7-9,TGTGCCAGCAGTCTCTCCAGGGAAACGAACTATGGCTACACCTTC,CASSLSRETNYGYTF
.,TRBJ1-6,.,TRBV14,TGTGCCAGCAGCCAAATGGAGGTCGATAATTCACCCCTCCACTTT,CASSQMEVDNSPLHF
.,TRBJ2-7,TRBD2,TRBV19,TGTGCCAGTAGTATAGGGGGGACTAGCGGGAGAAGAGACGAGCAGTACTTC,CASSIGGTSGRRDEQYF
.,TRBJ1-2,.,TRBV28,TGTGCCAGCAGCTCCAGGAACTATGGCTACACCTTC,CASSSRNYGYTF
.,TRBJ2-5,TRBD2,TRBV5-4,TGTGCCAGCAGCTTGGATACTAGCGTACAAGAGACCCAGTACTTC,CASSLDTSVQETQYF
.,TRBJ2-2,.,TRBV19,TGTGCCAGTAGTATCCGGACAGCGAACACCGGGGAGCTGTTTTTT,CASSIRTANTGELFF
.,TRBJ1-2,.,TRBV12-3/TRBV12-4,TGTGCCAGCAGCCCGGCGGGGAGCTATGGCTACACCTTC,CASSPAGSYGYTF
.,TRBJ2-7,TRBD2,TRBV5-1,TGCGCCAGCAGCGCCTCCGGGACTAGCGGGGGCACCTCCTACGAGCAGTACTTC,CASSASGTSGGTSYEQYF
.,TRBJ2-7,.,TRBV15,TGTGCCACCAGCAGAGACCCCGGGCCCTCTAGTCGCGAGCAGTACTTC,CATSRDPGPSSREQYF
.,TRBJ2-7,.,TRBV27,TGTGCCAGCAGTTTAAAGGTGTCGGCCCCTTACGAGCAGTACTTC,CASSLKVSAPYEQYF
once,TRBJ1-5,.,TRBV10-3,TGTGCCATCAGTGAGTCAGGGGATAGCAATCAGCCCCAGCATTTT,CAISESGDSNQPQHF
.,TRBJ1-3,.,TRBV3-1/TRBV3-2,TGTGCCAGCAGCCAAGATTGGTCAGCCTCTCGATCTGGAAACACCATATATTTT,CASSQDWSASRSGNTIYF
few,TRBJ1-3,.,TRBV14,TGTGCCAGCAGCCAGGTCGGGTCTGGAAACACCATATATTTT,CASSQVGSGNTIYF
once,TRBJ2-7,.,TRBV7-9,TGTGCCAGCAGCTTAGGAAGGGTCAACGAGCAGTACTTC,CASSLGRVNEQYF
.,TRBJ1-5,TRBD1,TRBV28,TGTGCCAGCAGTTCCCCGACAGGGGAAGTAAATCAGCCCCAGCATTTT,CASSSPTGEVNQPQHF
few,TRBJ2-7,.,TRBV5-1,TGCGCCAGCAGCTTGGGAACTAGTTCCCCTCTCGAGCAGTACTTC,CASSLGTSSPLEQYF